The present TCR beta chain was sequenced within a study of blood T cells in healthy people across ages. This clonotype came up many times. PCR was performed a second time for about 6 to 12 cycles using a sample-barcoded 5' primer and a J-beta primer mix. TCRdb passed the 5' RACE reads through MiXCR, listing each CDR3 protein once. Among hundreds of thousands of distinct CDR3 sequences listed, 40% to 55% were seen once. This sequence originates from a man of 80 years or more in good health. Sequenced: blood.

The CDR3 DNA sequence: TGTGCCAGCAGTTCTGGGGACACCAAAGCCAAAAACATTCAGTACTTC. This encodes CASSSGDTKAKNIQYF. The rearrangement links TRBV6-6 to TRBJ2-4; D possibly corresponds to TRBD1 (6 bases). The V end lost 4 bases, the J end lost 0 bases, and 13 bases lay between the germline ends. The CDR3 loop spans 16 amino acids. CDR1 and CDR2 (germline): MNHNY, SVGAGI (reference sequence).